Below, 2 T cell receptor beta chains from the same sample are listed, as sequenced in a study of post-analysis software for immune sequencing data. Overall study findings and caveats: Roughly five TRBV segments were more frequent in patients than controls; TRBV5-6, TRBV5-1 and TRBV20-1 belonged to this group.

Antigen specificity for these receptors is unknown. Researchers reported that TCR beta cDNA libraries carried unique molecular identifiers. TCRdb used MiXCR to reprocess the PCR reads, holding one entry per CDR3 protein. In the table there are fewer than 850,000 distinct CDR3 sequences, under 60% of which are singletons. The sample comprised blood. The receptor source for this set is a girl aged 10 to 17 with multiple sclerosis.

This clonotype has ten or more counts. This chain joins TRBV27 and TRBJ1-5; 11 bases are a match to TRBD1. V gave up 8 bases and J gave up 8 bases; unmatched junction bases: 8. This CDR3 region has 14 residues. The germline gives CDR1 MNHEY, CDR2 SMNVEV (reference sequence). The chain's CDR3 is CASRPGTGGEPQHF. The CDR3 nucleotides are TGTGCCAGCCGGCCGGGGACAGGGGGTGAGCCCCAGCATTTT.

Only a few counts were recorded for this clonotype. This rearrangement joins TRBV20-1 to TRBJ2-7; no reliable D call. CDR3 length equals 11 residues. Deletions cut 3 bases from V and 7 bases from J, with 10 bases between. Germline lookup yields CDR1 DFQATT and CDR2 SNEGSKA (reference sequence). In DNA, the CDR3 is TGCAGTGCTAGCGCCCCCAGAGAGCAGTACTTC. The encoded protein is CSASAPREQYF.